A selection of T cell receptor beta chains follows, all from one sample in a study of T cells in Graves' hyperthyroidism and ophthalmopathy. TCRdb reanalysed the multiplex PCR reads using MiXCR and keeps one entry per CDR3 protein. The top ten hold under 35% of the sample, which has about 640,000 distinct CDR3 sequences, less than 25% seen once. The sequenced sample was blood. These receptors were collected from a man aged 30 to 39 with Graves' ophthalmopathy. The CDR3 runs from the conserved cysteine through the conserved F or W. The D gene is left open where the match is weak. The size entry is marked missing in some rows and otherwise reads once, few, many or a size class.

j_call v_call cdr3_length clone_size d_call cdr3_aa cdr3_nt
TRBJ1-4 TRBV4-2 14 - - CASSQEHRRQKLFF TGTGCCAGCAGCCAAGAACACCGGCGGCAAAAACTGTTTTTT
TRBJ2-3 TRBV15 17 - TRBD1 CATSRTRTGARTDTQYF TGTGCCACCAGCAGAACCCGGACAGGGGCGCGCACAGATACGCAGTATTTT
TRBJ2-2 TRBV7-3 15 many - CASSPQRDITGELFF TGTGCCAGCAGCCCCCAGCGGGACATCACCGGGGAGCTGTTTTTT
TRBJ1-1 TRBV28 13 few TRBD1 CASSLYYRGEAFF TGTGCCAGCAGTTTATACTACAGGGGTGAAGCTTTCTTT
TRBJ1-4 TRBV6-4 12 - TRBD1 CASSYGTGKLFF TGTGCCAGCAGTTACGGGACAGGCAAACTGTTTTTT
TRBJ2-5 TRBV18 15 - - CASSPFEGIQETQYF TGTGCCAGCTCACCATTCGAAGGGATCCAAGAGACCCAGTACTTC
TRBJ2-3 TRBV9 16 - TRBD2 CASSTRLAKNTDTQYF TGTGCCAGCAGCACCCGACTAGCGAAAAACACAGATACGCAGTATTTT
TRBJ2-1 TRBV27 16 - - CASSFSPWDPIFEQFF TGTGCCAGCAGTTTTTCCCCCTGGGACCCAATATTTGAGCAGTTCTTC
TRBJ2-1 TRBV30 14 many TRBD2 CAWRRAGLYNEQFF TGTGCCTGGAGAAGAGCGGGACTCTACAATGAGCAGTTCTTC
TRBJ2-5 TRBV12-3/TRBV12-4 11 many - CASSAQETQYF TGTGCCAGCAGTGCCCAGGAGACCCAGTACTTC
TRBJ2-7 TRBV6-2/TRBV6-3 15 - - CASTNGSGVSDEQYF TGTGCCAGCACTAATGGGTCAGGGGTATCCGACGAGCAGTACTTC
TRBJ2-5 TRBV11-2 15 many TRBD2 CASSTGLAGLETQYF TGTGCCAGCAGCACCGGACTAGCGGGATTGGAGACCCAGTACTTC
TRBJ2-4 TRBV11-2 16 - - CASSSLTSGSGNIQYF TGTGCCAGCAGCTCCCTTACATCCGGGAGCGGGAACATTCAGTACTTC
TRBJ2-5 TRBV6-5 12 - - CASSYTTKTQYF TGTGCCAGCAGTTACACCACTAAAACCCAGTACTTC
TRBJ2-1 TRBV7-6 17 few TRBD2 CASSPWTSGLTYNEQFF TGTGCCAGCAGCCCCTGGACTAGCGGGCTAACCTACAATGAGCAGTTCTTC
TRBJ2-2 TRBV7-8 17 - TRBD2 CASTPPREGPNTGELFF TGTGCCAGCACCCCGCCGCGGGAGGGCCCGAACACCGGGGAGCTGTTTTTT
TRBJ2-3 TRBV3-1 13 many - CAVSAQAADTQYF TGTGCCGTAAGCGCACAGGCGGCAGATACGCAGTATTTT
TRBJ2-7 TRBV12-3/TRBV12-4 14 - - CASSGGTASYEQYF TGTGCCAGCAGTGGGGGGACAGCCTCCTACGAGCAGTACTTC
TRBJ2-1 TRBV28 15 many - CASSSLARARNEQFF TGTGCCAGCAGTTCGCTCGCAAGGGCCAGGAATGAGCAGTTCTTC
TRBJ2-2 TRBV11-2 16 few - CASSLVLGAPGGELFF TGTGCCAGCAGCTTAGTGTTGGGAGCCCCTGGGGGGGAGCTGTTTTTT
TRBJ1-2 TRBV7-2 15 - - CASSPGGETAYGYTF TGTGCCAGCAGCCCAGGAGGAGAAACCGCCTATGGCTACACCTTC
TRBJ2-3 TRBV4-2 17 few TRBD2 CASSPEALAGITDTQYF TGTGCCAGCAGCCCCGAGGCCCTAGCGGGGATCACAGATACGCAGTATTTT
TRBJ1-1 TRBV18 14 many - CASSRGDKNTEAFF TGTGCCAGCTCACGTGGGGACAAGAACACTGAAGCTTTCTTT
TRBJ1-1 TRBV9 15 few - CASSVSGTQNTEAFF TGTGCCAGCAGCGTATCCGGGACACAGAACACTGAAGCTTTCTTT